The source of this TCR beta chain is a study of low-dose radiotherapy and immunotherapy resistance in tumors. The time point denotes: after trial treatment. Documented treatment: LDRT plus nivolumab, ipilimumab, low-dose cyclophosphamide and aspirin (RACIN trial). First-strand cDNA used TRAV- and TRBV-specific primers, covering alpha and beta chains. Amplification of TCRs used a constant-region primer and V-primer adapter for roughly 22 PCR cycles. TCRdb processed the reads anew with MiXCR; each CDR3 protein has one entry. The sample records nearly 60,000 distinct CDR3 sequences, about 23% being singletons. The sample in question was PBMCs, obtained after low-dose radiotherapy plus immunotherapy. This TCR was recovered from a male donor with prostate cancer.

CDR3 coding DNA: TGTGCCAGCAGTTACGCGGGATCCTACGAGCAGTACTTC. Translating it yields CASSYAGSYEQYF. The chain recombines TRBV6-2 or TRBV6-3 with TRBJ2-7, with D possibly being TRBD2 (6 bases). V lost 2 bases to trimming and J lost 1 base, with 6 bases between them. This CDR3 has 13 amino acids. CDR1 and CDR2 from the germline V gene are MNHEY and SVGEGT.